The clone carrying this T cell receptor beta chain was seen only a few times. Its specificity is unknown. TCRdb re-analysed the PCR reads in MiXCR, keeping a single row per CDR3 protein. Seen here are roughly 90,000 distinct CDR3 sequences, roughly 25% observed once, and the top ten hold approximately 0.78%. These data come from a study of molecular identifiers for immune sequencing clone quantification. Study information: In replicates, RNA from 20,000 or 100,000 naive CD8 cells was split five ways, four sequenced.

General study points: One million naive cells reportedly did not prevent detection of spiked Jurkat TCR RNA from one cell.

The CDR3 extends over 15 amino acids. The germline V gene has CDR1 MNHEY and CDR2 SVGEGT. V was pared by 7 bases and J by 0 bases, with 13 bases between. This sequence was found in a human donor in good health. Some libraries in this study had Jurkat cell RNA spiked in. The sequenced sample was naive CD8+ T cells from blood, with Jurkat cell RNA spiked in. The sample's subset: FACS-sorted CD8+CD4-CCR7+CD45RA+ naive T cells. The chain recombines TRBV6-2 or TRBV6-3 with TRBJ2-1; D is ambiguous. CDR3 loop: CASTLSLGSYNEQFF. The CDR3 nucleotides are TGTGCCAGCACCCTGTCACTGGGCTCCTACAATGAGCAGTTCTTC.